Listed below are T cell receptor beta chains from one sample, sequenced in a study of graft-versus-host responses after intestinal transplantation. These TCRs are of unknown antigen specificity. TCRdb keeps only in-frame clones here, not all; method: immunoSEQ multiplex PCR. The sample has 95,000 to 150,000 clones; roughly 95% are singletons. The sequencing here drew on unstimulated CD8+ T cells sorted from spleen or lymph node cells, taken before intestinal transplant. These receptors all come from a human donor who received an intestinal transplant. CDR3s include the opening cysteine and the closing phenylalanine or tryptophan. The order of the fields is clone size, V gene, CDR3 length, D gene, J gene, CDR3 DNA, CDR3 protein. A D gene is named only where the DNA matches it firmly. The size of a clone is reported for some rows only, either as once, few or many, or as a class for expanded clones.

size: NA
V: TRBV27
length: 15
D: TRBD1
J: TRBJ1-5
DNA: TGTGCCAGCAGTTTAGGACAGGGGGCACGTCAGCCCCAGCATTTT
CDR3: CASSLGQGARQPQHF

size: NA
V: TRBV28
length: 15
D: TRBD1
J: TRBJ1-2
DNA: TGTGCCAGCAGTTTATATCAGGGGGCGCAATATGGCTACACCTTC
CDR3: CASSLYQGAQYGYTF

size: NA
V: TRBV28
length: 17
D: TRBD1
J: TRBJ2-7
DNA: TGTGCCAGCAGTCCCCTCGACAGGGGGGTATTGGTAATCGAGCAGTACTTC
CDR3: CASSPLDRGVLVIEQYF

size: NA
V: TRBV28
length: 10
D: NA
J: TRBJ2-1
DNA: TGTGCCAGCAGTTTAAGTGAGCAGTTCTTC
CDR3: CASSLSEQFF

size: NA
V: TRBV4-2
length: 16
D: TRBD2
J: TRBJ2-1
DNA: TGTGCCAGCAGCCAACCAGGACTAGCTGGATACAATGAGCAGTTCTTC
CDR3: CASSQPGLAGYNEQFF

size: once
V: TRBV2
length: 15
D: NA
J: TRBJ1-1
DNA: TGTGCCAGCAGTGGACCGTCGTGGGGGGCGGTTGAAGCTTTCTTT
CDR3: CASSGPSWGAVEAFF

size: NA
V: TRBV4-2
length: 15
D: NA
J: TRBJ2-5
DNA: TGTGCCAGCAGCCAATCCTCACTTGGCCAAGAGACCCAGTACTTC
CDR3: CASSQSSLGQETQYF

size: NA
V: TRBV11-2
length: 12
D: NA
J: TRBJ2-7
DNA: TGTGCCAGCAGCTTAGAGGATCTCGAGCAGTACTTC
CDR3: CASSLEDLEQYF

size: NA
V: TRBV27
length: 13
D: NA
J: TRBJ2-5
DNA: TGTGCCAGCAGTTTACGCCTACAAGAGACCCAGTACTTC
CDR3: CASSLRLQETQYF

size: NA
V: TRBV5-6
length: 12
D: NA
J: TRBJ1-1
DNA: TGTGCCAGCAGTTCTGGCAATGGGGAAGCTTTCTTT
CDR3: CASSSGNGEAFF

size: NA
V: TRBV7-9
length: 15
D: TRBD1
J: TRBJ2-7
DNA: TGTGCCAGCAGCTTAGGAGAGACAGGGGACTACGAGCAGTACTTC
CDR3: CASSLGETGDYEQYF

size: NA
V: TRBV6-1
length: 15
D: NA
J: TRBJ2-7
DNA: TGTGCCAGCAGTGAATACCCGGGAGCCTCCTACGAGCAGTACTTC
CDR3: CASSEYPGASYEQYF

size: NA
V: TRBV28
length: 14
D: NA
J: TRBJ2-7
DNA: TGTGCCAGCAGTTTAGCCGGGAGAGGATACGAGCAGTACTTC
CDR3: CASSLAGRGYEQYF

size: NA
V: TRBV28
length: 14
D: TRBD1
J: TRBJ2-7
DNA: TGTGCCAGCAGTTTAAGTTACAGGGGGGACGAGCAGTACTTC
CDR3: CASSLSYRGDEQYF

size: few
V: TRBV6-1
length: 13
D: NA
J: TRBJ1-3
DNA: TGTGCCAGCAGTGATTTCGCCGGAAACACCATATATTTT
CDR3: CASSDFAGNTIYF

size: NA
V: TRBV7-3
length: 16
D: TRBD2
J: TRBJ2-5
DNA: TGTGCCAGCAGCCTCTTAGGGGGACTAGAAAAAGAGACCCAGTACTTC
CDR3: CASSLLGGLEKETQYF

size: NA
V: TRBV20-1
length: 10
D: NA
J: TRBJ2-4
DNA: TGCAGTGCTATCAGAAACATTCAGTACTTC
CDR3: CSAIRNIQYF

size: NA
V: TRBV28
length: 15
D: TRBD1
J: TRBJ1-4
DNA: TGTGCCAGCAGTTCGCTACAGGGGGCGTATGAAAAACTGTTTTTT
CDR3: CASSSLQGAYEKLFF

size: NA
V: TRBV29-1
length: 14
D: TRBD2
J: TRBJ2-1
DNA: TGCAGCGTTGGATGGACTAGCGGCTACAATGAGCAGTTCTTC
CDR3: CSVGWTSGYNEQFF

size: NA
V: TRBV6-1
length: 10
D: NA
J: TRBJ2-1
DNA: TGTGCCAGCCAACTCGGTGAGCAGTTCTTC
CDR3: CASQLGEQFF

size: NA
V: TRBV25-1
length: 12
D: NA
J: TRBJ1-2
DNA: TGTGCCAGCAGTGGGCAGGGCTTTGGCTACACCTTC
CDR3: CASSGQGFGYTF

size: NA
V: TRBV28
length: 14
D: TRBD1
J: TRBJ1-5
DNA: TGTGCCAGCAGTGGTAGGACAGGTAATCAGCCCCAGCATTTT
CDR3: CASSGRTGNQPQHF

size: NA
V: TRBV4-3
length: 15
D: NA
J: TRBJ2-7
DNA: TGCGCCAGCAGCCAAGAAGTGGGAGAGAGGTACGAGCAGTACTTC
CDR3: CASSQEVGERYEQYF

size: NA
V: TRBV5-4
length: 13
D: NA
J: TRBJ2-1
DNA: TGTGCCAGCAGCTATCAGATTTACAATGAGCAGTTCTTC
CDR3: CASSYQIYNEQFF

size: few
V: TRBV6-5
length: 15
D: NA
J: TRBJ2-7
DNA: TGTGCCAGCAGTTACTCGATTTGGAGACCCCACGAGCAGTACTTC
CDR3: CASSYSIWRPHEQYF

size: NA
V: TRBV28
length: 15
D: TRBD1
J: TRBJ1-5
DNA: TGTGCCAGCAGCTTGACAGGGGATAGCAATCAGCCCCAGCATTTT
CDR3: CASSLTGDSNQPQHF

size: once
V: TRBV4-2
length: 15
D: NA
J: TRBJ2-3
DNA: TGTGCCAGCAGCCAAGAGGGACCGACCAGGGATACGCAGTATTTT
CDR3: CASSQEGPTRDTQYF

size: NA
V: TRBV9
length: 13
D: NA
J: TRBJ2-5
DNA: TGTGCCAGCAGTCAACGGAACCAAGAGACCCAGTACTTC
CDR3: CASSQRNQETQYF

size: once
V: TRBV7-9
length: 18
D: NA
J: TRBJ2-7
DNA: TGTGCCAGCAGCTTCCCAGGGGGCGTTAGCGGGAGTGTGGGGGAGCAGTACTTC
CDR3: CASSFPGGVSGSVGEQYF

size: once
V: TRBV7-8
length: 11
D: NA
J: TRBJ2-7
DNA: TGTGCCAGCAGCGCCACCTACGAGCAGTACTTC
CDR3: CASSATYEQYF

size: NA
V: TRBV28
length: 15
D: NA
J: TRBJ2-2
DNA: TGTGCCAGCAGTGTACCCGGGGACCGGCGCGGGGAGCTGTTTTTT
CDR3: CASSVPGDRRGELFF

size: NA
V: TRBV19
length: 13
D: NA
J: TRBJ1-1
DNA: TGTGCCAGTAGTATGGGCAGCAACACTGAAGCTTTCTTT
CDR3: CASSMGSNTEAFF